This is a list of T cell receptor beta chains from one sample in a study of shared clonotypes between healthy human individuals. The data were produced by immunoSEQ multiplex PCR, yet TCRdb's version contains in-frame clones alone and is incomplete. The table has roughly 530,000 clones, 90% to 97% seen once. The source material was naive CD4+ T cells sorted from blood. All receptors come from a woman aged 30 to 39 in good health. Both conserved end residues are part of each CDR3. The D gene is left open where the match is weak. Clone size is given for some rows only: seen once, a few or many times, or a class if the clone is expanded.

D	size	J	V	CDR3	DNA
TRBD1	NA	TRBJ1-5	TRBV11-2	CAGGQANQPQHF	TGTGCCGGTGGACAGGCGAATCAGCCCCAGCATTTT
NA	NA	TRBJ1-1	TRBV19	CASSPGAANTEAFF	TGTGCCAGTAGTCCAGGGGCGGCAAACACTGAAGCTTTCTTT
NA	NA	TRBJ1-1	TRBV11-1	CASSFSGPPWDTEAFF	TGTGCCAGCAGCTTTTCGGGGCCACCATGGGACACTGAAGCTTTCTTT
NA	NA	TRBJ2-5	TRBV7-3	CASSSGSWATQETQYF	TGTGCCAGCAGCTCAGGATCGTGGGCGACCCAAGAGACCCAGTACTTC
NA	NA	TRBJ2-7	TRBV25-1	CASSEYIKGSYEQYF	TGTGCCAGCAGTGAATATATTAAGGGGTCCTACGAGCAGTACTTC
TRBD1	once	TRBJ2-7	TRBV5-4	CASSGTGQRPYEQYF	TGTGCCAGCAGCGGCACGGGACAGAGACCTTACGAGCAGTACTTC
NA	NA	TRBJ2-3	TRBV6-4	CASSRDLTDTQYF	TGTGCCAGCAGTAGGGATCTCACAGATACGCAGTATTTT
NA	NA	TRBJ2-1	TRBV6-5	CASSYTAPSNEQFF	TGTGCCAGCAGTTATACGGCTCCCTCCAATGAGCAGTTCTTC
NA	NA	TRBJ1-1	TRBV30	CACKNSGNTEAFF	TGTGCCTGCAAAAACTCAGGGAACACTGAAGCTTTCTTT
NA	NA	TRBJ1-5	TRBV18	CASSGKGLSNQPQHF	TGTGCCAGCTCCGGGAAGGGTTTGAGCAATCAGCCCCAGCATTTT
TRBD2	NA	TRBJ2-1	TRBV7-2	CASSQTSERYNEQFF	TGTGCCAGCAGCCAGACTAGCGAGAGATACAATGAGCAGTTCTTC
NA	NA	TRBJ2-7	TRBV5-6	CASSTTSGGVYEQYF	TGTGCCAGCAGCACCACCTCCGGCGGGGTCTACGAGCAGTACTTC
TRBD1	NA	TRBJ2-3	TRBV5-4	CASSGQGASDTQYF	TGTGCCAGCAGCGGCCAGGGGGCCTCAGATACGCAGTATTTT
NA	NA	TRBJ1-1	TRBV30	CAWSWGARMDTEAFF	TGTGCCTGGTCGTGGGGGGCGCGGATGGACACTGAAGCTTTCTTT